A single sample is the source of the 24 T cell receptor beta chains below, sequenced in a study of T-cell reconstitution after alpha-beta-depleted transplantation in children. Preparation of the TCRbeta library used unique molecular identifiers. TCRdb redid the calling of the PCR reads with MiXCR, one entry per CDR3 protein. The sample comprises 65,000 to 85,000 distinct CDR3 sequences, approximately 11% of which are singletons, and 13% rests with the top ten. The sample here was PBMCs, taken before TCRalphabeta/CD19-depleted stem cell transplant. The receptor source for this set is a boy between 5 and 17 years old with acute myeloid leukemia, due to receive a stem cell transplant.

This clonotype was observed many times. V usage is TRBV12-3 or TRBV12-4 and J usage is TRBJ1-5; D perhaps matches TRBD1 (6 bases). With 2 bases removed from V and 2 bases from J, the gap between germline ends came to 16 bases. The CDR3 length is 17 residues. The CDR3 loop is CASSLIIRGAGNQPQHF. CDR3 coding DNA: TGTGCCAGCAGTTTAATCATTCGGGGGGCTGGCAATCAGCCCCAGCATTTT.

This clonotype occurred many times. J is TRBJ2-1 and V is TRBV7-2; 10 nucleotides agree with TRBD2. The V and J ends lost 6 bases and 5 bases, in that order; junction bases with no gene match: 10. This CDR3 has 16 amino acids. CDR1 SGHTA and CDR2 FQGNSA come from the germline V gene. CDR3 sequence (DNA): TGTGCCAGCAGTCGAGGGGGAGCGGGAGGGAACAATGAGCAGTTCTTC. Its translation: CASSRGGAGGNNEQFF.

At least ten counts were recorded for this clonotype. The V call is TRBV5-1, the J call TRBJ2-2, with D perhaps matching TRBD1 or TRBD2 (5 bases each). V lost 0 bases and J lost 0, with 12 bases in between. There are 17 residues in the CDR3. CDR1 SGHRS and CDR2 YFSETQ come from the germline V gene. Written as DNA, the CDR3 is TGCGCCAGCAGCTTGGGGTCGGGGCCCTCGAACACCGGGGAGCTGTTTTTT. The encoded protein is CASSLGSGPSNTGELFF.

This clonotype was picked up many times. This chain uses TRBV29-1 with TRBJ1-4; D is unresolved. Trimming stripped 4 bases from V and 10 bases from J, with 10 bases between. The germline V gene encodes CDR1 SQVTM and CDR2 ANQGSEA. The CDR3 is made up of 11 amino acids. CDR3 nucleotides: TGCAGCGTTGCTTGGGATGGAAAACTGTTTTTT. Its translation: CSVAWDGKLFF.

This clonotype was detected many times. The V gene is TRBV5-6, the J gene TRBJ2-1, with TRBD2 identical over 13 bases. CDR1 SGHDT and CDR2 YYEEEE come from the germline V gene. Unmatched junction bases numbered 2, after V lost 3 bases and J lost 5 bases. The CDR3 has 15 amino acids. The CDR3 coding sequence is TGTGCCAGCAGCTGGACTAGCGGGAGACACAATGAGCAGTTCTTC. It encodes CASSWTSGRHNEQFF.

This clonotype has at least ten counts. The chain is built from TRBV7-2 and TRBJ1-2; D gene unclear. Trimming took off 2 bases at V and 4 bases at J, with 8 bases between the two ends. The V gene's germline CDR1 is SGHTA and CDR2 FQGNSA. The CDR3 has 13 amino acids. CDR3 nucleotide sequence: TGTGCCAGCAGCTTAACGGATGGCTATGGCTACACCTTC. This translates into CASSLTDGYGYTF.

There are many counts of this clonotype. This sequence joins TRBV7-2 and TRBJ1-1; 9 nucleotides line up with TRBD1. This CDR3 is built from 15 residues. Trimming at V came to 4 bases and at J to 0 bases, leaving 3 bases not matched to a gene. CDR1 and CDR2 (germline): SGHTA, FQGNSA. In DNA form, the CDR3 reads TGTGCCAGCAGCTGGAGACAGGGGGTGAACACTGAAGCTTTCTTT. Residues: CASSWRQGVNTEAFF.

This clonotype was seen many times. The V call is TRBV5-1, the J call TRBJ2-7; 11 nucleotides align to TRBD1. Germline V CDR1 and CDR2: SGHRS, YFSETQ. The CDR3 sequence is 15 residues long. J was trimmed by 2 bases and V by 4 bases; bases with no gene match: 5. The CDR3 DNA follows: TGCGCCAGCAGCGTCACGGGACAGGGGGCCTACGAGCAGTACTTC. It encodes CASSVTGQGAYEQYF.

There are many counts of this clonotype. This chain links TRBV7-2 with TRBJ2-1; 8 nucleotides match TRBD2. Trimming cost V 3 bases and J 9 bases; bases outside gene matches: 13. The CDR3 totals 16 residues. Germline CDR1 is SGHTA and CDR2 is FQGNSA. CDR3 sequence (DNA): TGTGCCAGCAGCTTCTGGACTAGCCTTGCCGCCGGTGAGCAGTTCTTC. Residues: CASSFWTSLAAGEQFF.

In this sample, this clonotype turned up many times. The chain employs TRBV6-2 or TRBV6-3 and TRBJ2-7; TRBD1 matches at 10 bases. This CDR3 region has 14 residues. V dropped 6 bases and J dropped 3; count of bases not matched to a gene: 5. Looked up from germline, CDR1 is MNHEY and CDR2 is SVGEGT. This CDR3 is CASSRDRGRYEQYF. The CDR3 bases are TGTGCCAGCAGCCGGGACAGGGGCCGCTACGAGCAGTACTTC.

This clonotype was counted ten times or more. The CDR3 is CASSFRGSNQPQHF. The CDR3 DNA reads as TGTGCCAGCAGTTTTAGGGGGAGCAATCAGCCCCAGCATTTT. The chain is built from TRBV6-5 and TRBJ1-5, with D possibly TRBD1 on 6 matching bases. Germline CDR1 reads MNHEY; CDR2 reads SVGAGI. The ends were cut back, 4 bases at V and 1 base at J, with 8 bases in the middle. The CDR3 is 14 amino acids.

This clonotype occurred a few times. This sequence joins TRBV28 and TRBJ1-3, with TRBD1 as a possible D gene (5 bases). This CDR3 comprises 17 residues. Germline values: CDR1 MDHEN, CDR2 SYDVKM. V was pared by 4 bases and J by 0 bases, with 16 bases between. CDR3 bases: TGTGCCAGCAGTTCGCGCGACAGCTTTGGCTCTGGAAACACCATATATTTT. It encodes CASSSRDSFGSGNTIYF. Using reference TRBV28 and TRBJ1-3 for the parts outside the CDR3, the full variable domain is DVKVTQSSRYLVKRTGEKVFLECVQDMDHENMFWYRQDPGLGLRLIYFSYDVKMKEKGDIPEGYSVSREKKERFSLILESASTNQTSMYLCASSSRDSFGSGNTIYFGEGSWLTVV.

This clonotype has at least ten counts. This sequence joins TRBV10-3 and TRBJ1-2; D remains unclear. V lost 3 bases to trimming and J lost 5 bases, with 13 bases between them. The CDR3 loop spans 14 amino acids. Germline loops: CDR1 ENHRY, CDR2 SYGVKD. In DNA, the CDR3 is TGTGCCATCAGTGACCTCCGGAAAGGGTATGGCTACACCTTC. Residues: CAISDLRKGYGYTF.

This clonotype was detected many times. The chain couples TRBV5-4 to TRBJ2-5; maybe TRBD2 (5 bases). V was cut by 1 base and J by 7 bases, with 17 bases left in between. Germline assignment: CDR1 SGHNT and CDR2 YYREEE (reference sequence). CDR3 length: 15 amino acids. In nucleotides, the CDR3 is TGTGCCAGCAGCTTGTATAGGACTGGATTAGGGACCCAGTACTTC. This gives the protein CASSLYRTGLGTQYF. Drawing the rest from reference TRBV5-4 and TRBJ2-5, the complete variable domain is ETGVTQSPTHLIKTRGQQVTLRCSSQSGHNTVSWYQQALGQGPQFIFQYYREEENGRGNFPPRFSGLQFPNYSSELNVNALELDDSALYLCASSLYRTGLGTQYFGPGTRLLVL.

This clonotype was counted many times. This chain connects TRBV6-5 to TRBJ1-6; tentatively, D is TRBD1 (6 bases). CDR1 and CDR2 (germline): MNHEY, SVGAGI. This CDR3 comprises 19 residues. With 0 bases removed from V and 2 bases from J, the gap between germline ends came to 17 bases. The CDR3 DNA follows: TGTGCCAGCAGTTACTCGAGTTTGGGGGGCAGGACCTATAATTCACCCCTCCACTTT. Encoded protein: CASSYSSLGGRTYNSPLHF.

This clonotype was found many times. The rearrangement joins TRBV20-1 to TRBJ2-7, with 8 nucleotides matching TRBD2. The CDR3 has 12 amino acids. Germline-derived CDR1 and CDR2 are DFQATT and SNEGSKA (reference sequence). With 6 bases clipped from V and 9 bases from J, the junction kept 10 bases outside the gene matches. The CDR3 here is CSASGGLLGQYV. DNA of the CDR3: TGCAGTGCCAGCGGGGGTCTTCTTGGGCAGTACGTC.

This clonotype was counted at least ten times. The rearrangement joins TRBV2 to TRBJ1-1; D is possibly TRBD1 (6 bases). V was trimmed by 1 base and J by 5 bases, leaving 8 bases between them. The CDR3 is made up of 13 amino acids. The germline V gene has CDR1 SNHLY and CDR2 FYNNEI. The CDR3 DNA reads TGTGCCAGCAGTGAAGACAGGGCGACTGAAGCTTTCTTT. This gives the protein CASSEDRATEAFF. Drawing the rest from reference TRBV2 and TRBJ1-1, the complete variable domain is EPEVTQTPSHQVTQMGQEVILRCVPISNHLYFYWYRQILGQKVEFLVSFYNNEISEKSEIFDDQFSVERPDGSNFTLKIRSTKLEDSAMYFCASSEDRATEAFFGQGTRLTVV.

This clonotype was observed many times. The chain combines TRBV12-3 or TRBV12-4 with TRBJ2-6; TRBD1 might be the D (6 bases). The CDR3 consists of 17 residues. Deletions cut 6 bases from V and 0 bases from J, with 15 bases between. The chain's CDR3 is CASRYFGGPSGANVLTF. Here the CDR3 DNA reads TGTGCCAGCAGATATTTTGGGGGCCCCTCTGGGGCCAACGTCCTGACTTTC.

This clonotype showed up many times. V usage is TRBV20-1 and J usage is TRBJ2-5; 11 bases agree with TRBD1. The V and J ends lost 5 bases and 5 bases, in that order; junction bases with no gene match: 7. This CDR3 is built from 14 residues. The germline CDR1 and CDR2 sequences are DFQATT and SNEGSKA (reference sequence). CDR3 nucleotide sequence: TGCAGTGCTTTATCCGGGACAGGGGGGGAGACCCAGTACTTC. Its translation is CSALSGTGGETQYF.

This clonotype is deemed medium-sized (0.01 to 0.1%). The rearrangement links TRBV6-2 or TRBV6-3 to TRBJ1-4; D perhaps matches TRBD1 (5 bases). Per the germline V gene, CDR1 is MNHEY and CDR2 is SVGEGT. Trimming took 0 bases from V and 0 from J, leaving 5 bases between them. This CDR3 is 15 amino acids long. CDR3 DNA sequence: TGTGCCAGCAGTTACTCGACAGCAACTAATGAAAAACTGTTTTTT. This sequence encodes CASSYSTATNEKLFF.

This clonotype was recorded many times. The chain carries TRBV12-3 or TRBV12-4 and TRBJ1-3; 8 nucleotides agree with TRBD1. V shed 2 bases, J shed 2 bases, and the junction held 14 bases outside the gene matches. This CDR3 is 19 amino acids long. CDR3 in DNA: TGTGCCAGCAGTTTATTTTCGACAGGGGCCGCCTTTACTGGAAACACCATATATTTT. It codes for CASSLFSTGAAFTGNTIYF.

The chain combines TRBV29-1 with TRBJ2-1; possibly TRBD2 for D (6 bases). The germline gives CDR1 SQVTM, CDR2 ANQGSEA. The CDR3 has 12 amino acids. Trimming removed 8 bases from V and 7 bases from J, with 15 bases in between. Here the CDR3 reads CSSDGGSNEQFF. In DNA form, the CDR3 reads TGCAGCTCTGACGGGGGTTCGAATGAGCAGTTCTTC.

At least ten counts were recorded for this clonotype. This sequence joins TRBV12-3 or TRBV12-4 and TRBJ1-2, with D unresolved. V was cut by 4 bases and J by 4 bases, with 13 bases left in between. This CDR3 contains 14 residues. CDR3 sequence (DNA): TGTGCCAGCAGTTCCCTTGGGTTGAGCTATGGCTACACCTTC. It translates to CASSSLGLSYGYTF.

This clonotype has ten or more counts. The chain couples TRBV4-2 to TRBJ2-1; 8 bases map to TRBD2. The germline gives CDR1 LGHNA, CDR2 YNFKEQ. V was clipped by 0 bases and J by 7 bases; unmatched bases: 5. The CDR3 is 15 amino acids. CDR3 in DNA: TGTGCCAGCAGCCAAGAGCTAGCGGGCTTTAATGAGCAGTTCTTC. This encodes CASSQELAGFNEQFF.